This TCR beta chain appears in the sequencing data of a study of memory CD4+ T cells and cytomegalovirus serostatus. About the study: Donors were healthy Belgian adults, fewer than ten CMV seropositive and around 23 seronegative. Study observations and caveats: CMV serostatus prediction reached median AUC 0.95, or 0.91 with US-trained model. The CMV-associated TCR signature appears largely within the CD4+ memory repertoire.

Single viable CD3+CD4+CD8-CD45RO+ cells were sorted as the memory CD4+ T cells. CMV serostatus came from serum IgG against pp150, pp28, p38, p52. Germline lookup yields CDR1 MNHEY and CDR2 SVGAGI. Losses at the gene ends were 7 bases for V and 5 bases for J; bases not matched to a gene: 3. The CDR3 loop spans 13 amino acids. This clone was picked up one time. Its antigen is undetermined. Clones were read by immunoSEQ multiplex PCR, and TCRdb kept only the in-frame ones, dropping some. The repertoire holds approximately 46,000 clones, around 74% seen once, with about 1.1% in the top ten. This receptor was taken from an adult in good health and CMV-seropositive. The material sequenced was memory CD4+ T cells from blood. The J gene is TRBJ2-5, the V gene TRBV6-5; 11 nucleotides line up with TRBD2. CDR3 DNA: TGTGCCAGCACCACTAGCGGGGGTGAGACCCAGTACTTC. Its protein product is CASTTSGGETQYF.